This T cell receptor beta chain appears in the sequencing data of a study of post-analysis software for immune sequencing data. CDR3 length equals 12 residues. V was clipped by 0 bases and J by 10 bases, with 8 bases between them. Looked up from germline, CDR1 is SGHRS and CDR2 is YFSETQ. Regarding the study as a whole: Controls showed significantly higher normalized Chao1 diversity than did multiple sclerosis patients. A handful of TRBV segments were significantly more frequent in patients than in controls. TRBV5-6, TRBV5-1 and TRBV20-1 were among these segments. F measure clustering grouped samples strongly by preparation batch.

cDNA libraries of TCR beta carried unique molecular identifiers. Between roughly 1 and 11 million T cells gave rise to some 450,000 cDNA molecules. Each CDR3 protein gets one entry after TCRdb re-called the PCR reads with MiXCR. The table has about 200,000 distinct CDR3 sequences, roughly 28% seen once. This clonotype is medium-sized in the sample. Its antigen is still unknown. The receptor's source is a girl younger than 18 with multiple sclerosis. Sequencing was performed on blood. The rearrangement links TRBV5-1 to TRBJ2-1, with no clear D. Written as DNA, the CDR3 is TGCGCCAGCAGCTTGGCCCTCAGGGAGCAGTTCTTC. Its protein is CASSLALREQFF.